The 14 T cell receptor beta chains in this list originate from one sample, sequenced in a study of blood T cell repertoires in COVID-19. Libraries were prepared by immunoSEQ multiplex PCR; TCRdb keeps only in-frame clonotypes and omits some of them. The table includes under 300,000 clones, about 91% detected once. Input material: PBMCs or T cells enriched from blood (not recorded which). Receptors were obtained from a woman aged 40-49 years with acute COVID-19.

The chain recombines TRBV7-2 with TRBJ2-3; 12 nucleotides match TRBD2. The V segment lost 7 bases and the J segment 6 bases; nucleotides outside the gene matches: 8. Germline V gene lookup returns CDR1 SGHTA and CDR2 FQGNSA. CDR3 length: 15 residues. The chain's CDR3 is CASTLAGGPVDTQYF. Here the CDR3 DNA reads TGTGCCAGCACCCTAGCGGGGGGGCCTGTTGATACGCAGTATTTT.

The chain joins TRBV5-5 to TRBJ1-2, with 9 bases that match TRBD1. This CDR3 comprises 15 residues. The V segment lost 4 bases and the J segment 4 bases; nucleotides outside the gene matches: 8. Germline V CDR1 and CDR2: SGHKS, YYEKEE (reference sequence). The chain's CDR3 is CASSRTGGGGYGYTF. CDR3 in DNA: TGTGCCAGCAGCCGAACAGGGGGCGGAGGCTATGGCTACACCTTC.

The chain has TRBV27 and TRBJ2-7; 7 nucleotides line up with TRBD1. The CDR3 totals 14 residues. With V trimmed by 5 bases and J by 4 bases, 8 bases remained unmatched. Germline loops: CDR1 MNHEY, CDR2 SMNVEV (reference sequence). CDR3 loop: CASSPWTGSYEQYF. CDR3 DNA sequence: TGTGCCAGCAGTCCCTGGACAGGATCTTACGAGCAGTACTTC.

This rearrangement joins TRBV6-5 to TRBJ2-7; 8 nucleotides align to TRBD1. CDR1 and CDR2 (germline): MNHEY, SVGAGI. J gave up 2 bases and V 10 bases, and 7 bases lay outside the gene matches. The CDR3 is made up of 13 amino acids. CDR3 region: CATGDRIPYEQYF. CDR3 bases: TGTGCCACCGGGGACAGGATACCCTACGAGCAGTACTTC.

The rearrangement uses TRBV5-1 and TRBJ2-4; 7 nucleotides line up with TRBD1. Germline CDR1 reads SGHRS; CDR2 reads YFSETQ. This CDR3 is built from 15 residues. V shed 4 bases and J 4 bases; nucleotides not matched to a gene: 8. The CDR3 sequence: CASSQGDREKNIQYF. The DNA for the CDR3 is TGCGCCAGCAGCCAAGGAGACAGGGAGAAAAACATTCAGTACTTC.

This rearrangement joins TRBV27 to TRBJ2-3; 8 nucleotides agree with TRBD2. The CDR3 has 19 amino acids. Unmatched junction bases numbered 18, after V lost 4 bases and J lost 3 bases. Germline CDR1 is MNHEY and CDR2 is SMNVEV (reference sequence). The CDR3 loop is CASSSPTSRAGGWTDTQYF. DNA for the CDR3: TGTGCCAGCAGTTCACCAACGAGTCGGGCGGGAGGTTGGACAGATACGCAGTATTTT.

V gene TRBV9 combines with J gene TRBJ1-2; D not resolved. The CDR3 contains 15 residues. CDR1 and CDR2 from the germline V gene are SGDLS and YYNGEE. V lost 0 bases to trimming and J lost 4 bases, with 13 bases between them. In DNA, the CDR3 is TGTGCCAGCAGCGTAGTAGCTGGGGAGAGCTATGGCTACACCTTC. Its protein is CASSVVAGESYGYTF. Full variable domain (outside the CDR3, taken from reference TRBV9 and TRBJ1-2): DSGVTQTPKHLITATGQRVTLRCSPRSGDLSVYWYQQSLDQGLQFLIQYYNGEERAKGNILERFSAQQFPDLHSELNLSSLELGDSALYFCASSVVAGESYGYTFGSGTRLTVV.

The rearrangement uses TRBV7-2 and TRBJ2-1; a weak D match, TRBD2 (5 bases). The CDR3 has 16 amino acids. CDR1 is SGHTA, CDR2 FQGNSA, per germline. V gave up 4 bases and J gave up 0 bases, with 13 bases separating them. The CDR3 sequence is CASSWVGAVSYNEQFF. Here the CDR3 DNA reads TGTGCCAGCAGCTGGGTGGGAGCCGTCTCCTACAATGAGCAGTTCTTC.

The chain's CDR3 is CAWSEIYGYTF. The CDR3 DNA reads TGTGCCTGGAGCGAGATCTATGGCTACACCTTC. This sequence joins TRBV30 and TRBJ1-2; D ambiguous. The germline V gene has CDR1 GTSNPN and CDR2 SVGIG (reference sequence). V lost 3 bases, J lost 4 bases, and 6 bases lay in between. The CDR3 extends over 11 amino acids.

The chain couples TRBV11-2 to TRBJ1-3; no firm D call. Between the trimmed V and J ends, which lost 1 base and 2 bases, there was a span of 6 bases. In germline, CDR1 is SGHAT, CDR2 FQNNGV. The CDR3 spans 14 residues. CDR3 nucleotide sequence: TGTGCCAGCAGCTTAGTTGGGCCTGGAAACACCATATATTTT. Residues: CASSLVGPGNTIYF.

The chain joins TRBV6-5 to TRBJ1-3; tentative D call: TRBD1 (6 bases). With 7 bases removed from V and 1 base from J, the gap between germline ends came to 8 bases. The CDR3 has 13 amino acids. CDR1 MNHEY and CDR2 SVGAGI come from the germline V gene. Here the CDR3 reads CASKGTSGNTIYF. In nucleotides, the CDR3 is TGTGCCAGCAAAGGGACATCTGGAAACACCATATATTTT.

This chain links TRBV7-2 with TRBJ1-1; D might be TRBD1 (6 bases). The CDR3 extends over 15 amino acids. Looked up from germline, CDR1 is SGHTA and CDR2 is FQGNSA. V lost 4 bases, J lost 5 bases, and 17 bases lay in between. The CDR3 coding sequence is TGTGCCAGCAGCTCGCAAGGGGGGGGCGGGACTGAAGCTTTCTTT. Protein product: CASSSQGGGGTEAFF.

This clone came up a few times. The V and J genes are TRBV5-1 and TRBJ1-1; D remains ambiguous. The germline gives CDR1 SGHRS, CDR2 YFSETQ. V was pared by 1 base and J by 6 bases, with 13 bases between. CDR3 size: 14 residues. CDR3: CASSLSLTQAEAFF. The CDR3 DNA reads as TGCGCCAGCAGCTTGTCTCTCACCCAGGCTGAAGCTTTCTTT.

CDR3 sequence: CASSPLRLVRGDNEQFF. The DNA for the CDR3 is TGTGCCAGCAGCCCGCTGAGGCTCGTTCGAGGTGACAATGAGCAGTTCTTC. This rearrangement joins TRBV7-2 to TRBJ2-1; D gene uncertain. The V gene's germline CDR1 is SGHTA and CDR2 FQGNSA. CDR3 length: 17 amino acids. V lost 5 bases and J lost 5, with 22 bases in between.